This T cell receptor (beta chain) was captured by sequencing in a study of blood T cells in healthy people across ages. General study points: Investigators viewed diversity estimates from one million T cells as underestimates, the study reported. Roughly linearly, TCR beta diversity per million T cells fell as age increased.

Germline V gene lookup returns CDR1 LGHDT and CDR2 YNNKEL (reference sequence). The V segment lost 3 bases and the J segment 1 base; nucleotides outside the gene matches: 8. The CDR3 runs to 18 residues. For this clonotype: No antigen is known for it.

Using a J-beta primer mix together with a sample-barcoded 5' primer, a second PCR was run for roughly 6 to 11 cycles. Samples each returned at least 3 million CDR3-containing paired-end reads. MiXCR was run by TCRdb on the 5' RACE reads, yielding one entry per CDR3 protein. Here the sample spans about 1.4 million distinct CDR3 sequences, approximately 60% being singletons. This clonotype was sampled from a young man in good health. The sequenced sample was blood. V usage is TRBV3-1 and J usage is TRBJ2-2; 10 bases fit TRBD2. In nucleotides, the CDR3 is TGTGCCAGCAGCCATTGGACTAGCGGACCCGAGAACACCGGGGAGCTGTTTTTT. Its protein product is CASSHWTSGPENTGELFF.